Listed below are T cell receptor beta chains from one sample, sequenced in a study of Graves' ophthalmopathy and Graves' hyperthyroidism. TCRdb passed the multiplex PCR reads through MiXCR, listing each CDR3 protein once. The table lists around 1,000,000 distinct CDR3 sequences, 36% of them singletons. The sample was peripheral blood or thyroid tissue (not recorded which). The receptors stem from an adult man with Graves' hyperthyroidism. The CDR3 runs from the conserved cysteine through the conserved F or W. The D gene is left open where the match is weak. Clone size is not always given. Where it is, it says once, few, many or a class for expanded clones.

.	15	many	TRBV19	TRBJ1-1	CASKGGGTATFEAFF	TGTGCCAGTAAAGGGGGGGGGACGGCCACCTTTGAAGCTTTCTTT
.	15	.	TRBV7-9	TRBJ1-1	CASTTSVGGGTEAFF	TGTGCCAGCACTACCTCTGTGGGAGGGGGCACTGAAGCTTTCTTT
TRBD2	14	.	TRBV10-3	TRBJ2-7	CAISGVAGVYEQYF	TGTGCCATCAGTGGAGTAGCGGGAGTGTACGAGCAGTACTTC
TRBD2	13	few	TRBV10-2	TRBJ2-7	CASSTGLAAQQDF	TGTGCCAGCAGTACAGGACTAGCGGCCCAACAGGACTTC
.	15	few	TRBV9	TRBJ1-5	CASSSQGGGYQPQHF	TGTGCCAGCAGCTCACAAGGGGGGGGGTATCAGCCCCAGCATTTT
.	14	.	TRBV7-9	TRBJ1-2	CASSSTRTRYGYTF	TGTGCCAGCAGCTCAACCAGGACCCGCTATGGCTACACCTTC
.	14	.	TRBV12-3/TRBV12-4	TRBJ2-5	CASSPFEDQETQYF	TGTGCCAGCAGCCCCTTTGAGGACCAAGAGACCCAGTACTTC
.	14	.	TRBV20-1	TRBJ1-5	CSASSQGYNQPQHF	TGCAGTGCCAGCTCACAGGGCTACAATCAGCCCCAGCATTTT
.	13	many	TRBV7-9	TRBJ2-7	CASTPGGLYEQYF	TGTGCCAGCACCCCAGGCGGTCTCTACGAGCAGTACTTC
.	14	many	TRBV5-8	TRBJ1-6	CASSFRQPNSPLHF	TGTGCCAGCAGCTTCCGACAGCCAAATTCACCCCTCCACTTT
TRBD1	14	.	TRBV28	TRBJ1-2	CASDDPGQVDGYTF	TGTGCCAGCGACGACCCCGGACAGGTTGATGGCTACACCTTC
.	12	many	TRBV19	TRBJ1-2	CASSGNSYGYTF	TGTGCCAGTAGTGGGAACTCTTATGGCTACACCTTC
.	11	many	TRBV7-9	TRBJ1-1	CASRALSEAFF	TGTGCCAGCCGTGCCTTGTCTGAAGCTTTCTTT
TRBD1	17	few	TRBV10-3	TRBJ1-1	CAISDPRDRGLNTEAFF	TGTGCCATCAGTGATCCCCGGGACAGGGGATTGAACACTGAAGCTTTCTTT
TRBD2	14	.	TRBV30	TRBJ2-5	CAWSELAGVETQYF	TGTGCCTGGAGTGAACTAGCGGGAGTAGAGACCCAGTACTTC
.	15	.	TRBV7-8	TRBJ2-7	CASSFFGQSSYEQYF	TGTGCCAGCAGCTTTTTTGGACAGAGCTCCTACGAGCAGTACTTC
TRBD2	16	.	TRBV10-3	TRBJ2-5	CASSYAPGTSKETQYF	TGTGCCAGCAGTTACGCCCCCGGGACTAGCAAGGAGACCCAGTACTTC
TRBD1	14	.	TRBV7-2	TRBJ2-7	CASRRQGGWYEQYF	TGTGCCAGCAGGCGACAGGGGGGTTGGTACGAGCAGTACTTC
TRBD1	15	.	TRBV20-1	TRBJ2-7	CSARGVQGESYEQYF	TGCAGTGCTAGAGGGGTACAGGGGGAGTCCTACGAGCAGTACTTC
.	12	few	TRBV20-1	TRBJ2-7	CSARTLSDEQYF	TGCAGTGCTAGAACTCTCTCCGACGAGCAGTACTTC
.	14	few	TRBV9	TRBJ2-2	CASSQGVLGGELFF	TGTGCCAGCAGCCAGGGAGTCCTTGGCGGGGAGCTGTTTTTT
TRBD1	15	.	TRBV9	TRBJ1-4	CASSARDSFNEKLFF	TGTGCCAGCAGCGCCCGGGACAGTTTTAATGAAAAACTGTTTTTT
.	14	.	TRBV7-9	TRBJ1-1	CASSPSGFGTEAFF	TGTGCCAGCAGCCCCTCGGGTTTTGGCACTGAAGCTTTCTTT